This TCR beta chain stems from a study of T cell clonality in common variable immunodeficiency. As for this clone: What it recognizes is unknown. The CDR3 extends 3 residues past the end of the read, so its final part is completed from the germline J gene.

The CDR3 extends over 15 amino acids. V lost 4 bases and J 1 base, leaving 14 bases between the germline ends. Germline CDR1 reads SGHTA; CDR2 reads FQGNSA. Blood came from CVID subjects not ill and not taking immunomodulatory or immunosuppressive medication. The table came from immunoSEQ multiplex PCR; TCRdb's copy has only in-frame clones and leaves some out. The sample offers about 16,000 clones and no singletons, the top ten holding over 12%. Overall study findings and caveats: CVID subjects had higher TCRbeta clonality than healthy controls, most marked in about a third. Compared with controls, CVID subjects had fewer shared TCRbeta clones. Reportedly, TCR beta sequences from common variable immunodeficiency showed fewer deletions and N-nucleotide insertions.

The rearrangement links TRBV7-2 to TRBJ2-7, with D maybe TRBD2 (6 bases). Sample: peripheral blood mononuclear cells. This TCR derives from a human donor with common variable immunodeficiency. CDR3 amino acids: CASSSGLAYSYEQYF. Incomplete CDR3 DNA: TGTGCCAGCAGCTCGGGACTGGCCTATTCCTACGAG.